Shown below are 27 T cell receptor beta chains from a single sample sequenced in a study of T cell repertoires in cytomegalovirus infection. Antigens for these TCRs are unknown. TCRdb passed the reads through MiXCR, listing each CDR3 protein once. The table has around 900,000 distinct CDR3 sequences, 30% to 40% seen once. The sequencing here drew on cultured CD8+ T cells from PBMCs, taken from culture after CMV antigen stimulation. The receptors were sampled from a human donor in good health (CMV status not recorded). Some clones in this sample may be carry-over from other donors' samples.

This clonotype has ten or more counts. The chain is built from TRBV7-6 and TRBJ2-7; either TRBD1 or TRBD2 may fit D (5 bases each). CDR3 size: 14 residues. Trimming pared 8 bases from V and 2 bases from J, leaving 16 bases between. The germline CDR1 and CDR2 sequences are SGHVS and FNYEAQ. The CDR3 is CASSPRDGTYEQYF. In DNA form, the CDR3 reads TGTGCCAGCTCGCCCCGGGACGGGACCTACGAGCAGTACTTC.

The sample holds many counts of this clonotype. The CDR3 region has the DNA TGTGCCAGCAGCGGGCGAGGGGGCATCCCCTACAATGAGCAGTTCTTC. It codes for CASSGRGGIPYNEQFF. The gene calls are TRBV7-3 and TRBJ2-1, with 7 bases that match TRBD1. The V gene's germline CDR1 is SGHTA and CDR2 FQGTGA. The CDR3 is made up of 16 amino acids. Unmatched junction bases numbered 9, after V lost 5 bases and J lost 2 bases.

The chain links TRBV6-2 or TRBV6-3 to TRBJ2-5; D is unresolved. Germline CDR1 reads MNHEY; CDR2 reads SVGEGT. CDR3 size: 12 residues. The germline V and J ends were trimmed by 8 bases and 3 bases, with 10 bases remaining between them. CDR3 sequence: CASGHSKETQYF. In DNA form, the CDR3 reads TGTGCCAGCGGGCATTCCAAAGAGACCCAGTACTTC.

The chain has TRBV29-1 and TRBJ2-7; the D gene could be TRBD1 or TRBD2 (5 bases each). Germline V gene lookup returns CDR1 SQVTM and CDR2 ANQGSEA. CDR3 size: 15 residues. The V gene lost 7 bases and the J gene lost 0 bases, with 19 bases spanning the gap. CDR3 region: CSAWYPGPLSYEQYF. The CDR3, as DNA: TGCAGCGCCTGGTATCCGGGACCGCTCTCCTACGAGCAGTACTTC.

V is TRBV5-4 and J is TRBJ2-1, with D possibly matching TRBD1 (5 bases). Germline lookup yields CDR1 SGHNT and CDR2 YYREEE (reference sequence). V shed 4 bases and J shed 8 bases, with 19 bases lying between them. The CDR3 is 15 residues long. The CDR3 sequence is CASSVGHLNIDEQFF. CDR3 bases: TGTGCCAGCAGCGTCGGACACCTGAACATTGATGAGCAGTTCTTC.

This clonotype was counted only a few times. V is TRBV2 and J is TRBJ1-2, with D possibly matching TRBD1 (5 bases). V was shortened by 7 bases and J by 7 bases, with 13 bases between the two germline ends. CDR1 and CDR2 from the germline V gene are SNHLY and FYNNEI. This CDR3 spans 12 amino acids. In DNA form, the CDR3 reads TGTGCCAGCATAAGGGGAGCCCGTGGCTACACCTTC. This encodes CASIRGARGYTF.

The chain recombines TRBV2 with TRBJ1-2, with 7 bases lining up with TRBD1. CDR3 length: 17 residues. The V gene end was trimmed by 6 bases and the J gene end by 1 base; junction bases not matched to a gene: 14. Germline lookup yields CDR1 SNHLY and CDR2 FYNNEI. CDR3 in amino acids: CASSSRGPGLHNYGYTF. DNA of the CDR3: TGTGCCAGCAGCTCAAGGGGGCCAGGGCTTCATAACTATGGCTACACCTTC.

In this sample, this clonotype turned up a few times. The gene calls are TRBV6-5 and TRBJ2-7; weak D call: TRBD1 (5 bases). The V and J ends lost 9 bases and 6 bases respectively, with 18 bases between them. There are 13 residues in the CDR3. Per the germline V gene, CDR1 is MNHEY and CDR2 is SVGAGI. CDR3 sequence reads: CASSSGIYGEQYF. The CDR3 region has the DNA TGTGCCAGTTCCTCAGGGATTTATGGCGAGCAGTACTTC.

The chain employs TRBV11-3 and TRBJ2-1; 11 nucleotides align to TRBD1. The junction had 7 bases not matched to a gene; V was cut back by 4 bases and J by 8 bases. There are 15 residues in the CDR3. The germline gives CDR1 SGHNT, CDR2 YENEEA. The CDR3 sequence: CASSSRTGGKDEQFF. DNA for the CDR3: TGTGCCAGCAGCTCCCGGACAGGGGGCAAGGATGAGCAGTTCTTC. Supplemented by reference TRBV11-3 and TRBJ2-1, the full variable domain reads EAGVVQSPRYKIIEKKQPVAFWCNPISGHNTLYWYLQNLGQGPELLIRYENEEAVDDSQLPKDRFSAERLKGVDSTLKIQPAELGDSAVYLCASSSRTGGKDEQFFGPGTRLTVL.

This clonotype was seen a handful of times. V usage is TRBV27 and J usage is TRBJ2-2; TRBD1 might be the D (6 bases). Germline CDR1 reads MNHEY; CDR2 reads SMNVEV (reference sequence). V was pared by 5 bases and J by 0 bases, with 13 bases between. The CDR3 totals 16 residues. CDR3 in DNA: TGTGCCAGCAGTGGGTTCGGGACAACGAACACCGGGGAGCTGTTTTTT. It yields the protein CASSGFGTTNTGELFF.

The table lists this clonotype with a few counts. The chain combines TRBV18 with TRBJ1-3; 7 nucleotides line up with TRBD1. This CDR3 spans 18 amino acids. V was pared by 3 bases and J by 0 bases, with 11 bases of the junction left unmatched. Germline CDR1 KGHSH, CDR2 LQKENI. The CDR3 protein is CASSPTGPFYISGNTIYF. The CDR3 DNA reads TGTGCCAGCTCACCGACAGGGCCCTTCTACATCTCTGGAAACACCATATATTTT.

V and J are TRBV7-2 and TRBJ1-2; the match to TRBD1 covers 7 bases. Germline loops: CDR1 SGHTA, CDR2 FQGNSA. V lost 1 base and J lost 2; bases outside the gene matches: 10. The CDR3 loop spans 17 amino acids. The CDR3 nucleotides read TGTGCCAGCAGCTTAGTCCGACAGGGAACCCCCAACTATGGCTACACCTTC. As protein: CASSLVRQGTPNYGYTF.

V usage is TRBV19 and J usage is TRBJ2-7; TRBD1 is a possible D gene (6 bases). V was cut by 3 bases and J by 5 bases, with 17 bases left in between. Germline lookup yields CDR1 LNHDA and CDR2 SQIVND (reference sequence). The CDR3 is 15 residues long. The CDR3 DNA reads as TGTGCCAGTAGTATGTCTCAGGGGAAGTCCCACGAGCAGTACTTC. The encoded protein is CASSMSQGKSHEQYF. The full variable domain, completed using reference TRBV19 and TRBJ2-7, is DGGITQSPKYLFRKEGQNVTLSCEQNLNHDAMYWYRQDPGQGLRLIYYSQIVNDFQKGDIAEGYSVSREKKESFPLTVTSAQKNPTAFYLCASSMSQGKSHEQYFGPGTRLTVT.

CDR3: CASSFERGDGDTQYF. Written as DNA, the CDR3 is TGTGCCAGCAGCTTCGAACGGGGGGATGGAGATACGCAGTATTTT. V gene TRBV5-6 combines with J gene TRBJ2-3; 7 positions agree with TRBD2. V lost 2 bases to trimming and J lost 5 bases; unmatched junction nucleotides: 8. This CDR3 is built from 15 residues. Looked up from germline, CDR1 is SGHDT and CDR2 is YYEEEE.

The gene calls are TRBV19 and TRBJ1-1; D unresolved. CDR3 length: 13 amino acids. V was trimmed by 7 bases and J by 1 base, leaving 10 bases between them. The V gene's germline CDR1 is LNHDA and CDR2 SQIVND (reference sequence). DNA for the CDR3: TGTGCCAGTAAAATTAATACGAACACTGAAGCTTTCTTT. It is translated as CASKINTNTEAFF.

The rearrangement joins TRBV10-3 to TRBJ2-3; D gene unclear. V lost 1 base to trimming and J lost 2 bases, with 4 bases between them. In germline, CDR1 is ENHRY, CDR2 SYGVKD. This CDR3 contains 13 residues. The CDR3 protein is CAISELFTDTQYF. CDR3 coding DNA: TGTGCCATCAGTGAGTTATTCACAGATACGCAGTATTTT.

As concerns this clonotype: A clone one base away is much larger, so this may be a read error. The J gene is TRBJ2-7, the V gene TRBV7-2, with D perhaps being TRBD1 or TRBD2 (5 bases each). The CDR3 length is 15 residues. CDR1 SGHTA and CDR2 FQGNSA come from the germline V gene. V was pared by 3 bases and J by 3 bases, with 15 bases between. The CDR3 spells CASSFEGKSRYEQYF. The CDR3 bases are TGTGCCAGCAGCTTTGAGGGGAAGTCACGCTACGAGCAGTACTTC. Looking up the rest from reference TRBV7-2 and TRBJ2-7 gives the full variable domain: GAGVSQSPSNKVTEKGKDVELRCDPISGHTALYWYRQSLGQGLEFLIYFQGNSAPDKSGLPSDRFSAERTGGSVSTLTIQRTQQEDSAVYLCASSFEGKSRYEQYFGPGTRLTVT.

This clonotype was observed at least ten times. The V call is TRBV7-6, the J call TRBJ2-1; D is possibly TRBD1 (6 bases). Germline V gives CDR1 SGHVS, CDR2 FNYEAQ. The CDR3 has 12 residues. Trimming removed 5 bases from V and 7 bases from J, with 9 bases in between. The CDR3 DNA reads TGTGCCAGCAGCCATACAGGGAATGAGCAGTTCTTC. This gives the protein CASSHTGNEQFF.

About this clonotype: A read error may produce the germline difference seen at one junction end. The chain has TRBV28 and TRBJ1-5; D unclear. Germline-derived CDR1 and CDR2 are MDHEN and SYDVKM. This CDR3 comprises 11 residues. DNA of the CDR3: TGTGCCAGCAGTCGACCCAGCCTTCCGAATTTT. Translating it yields CASSRPSLPNF.

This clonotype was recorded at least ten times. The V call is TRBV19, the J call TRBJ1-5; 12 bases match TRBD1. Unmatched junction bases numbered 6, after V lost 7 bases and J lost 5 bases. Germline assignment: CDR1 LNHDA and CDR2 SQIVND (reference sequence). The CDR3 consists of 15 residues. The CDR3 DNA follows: TGTGCCAGTAACAGGGACAGGGGGCTTGATCAGCCCCAGCATTTT. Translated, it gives CASNRDRGLDQPQHF.

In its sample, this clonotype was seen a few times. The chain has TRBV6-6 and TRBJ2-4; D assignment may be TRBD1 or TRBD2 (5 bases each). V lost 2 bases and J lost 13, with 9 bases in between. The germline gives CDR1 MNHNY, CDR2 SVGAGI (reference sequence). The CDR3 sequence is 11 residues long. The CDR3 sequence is CASSYGTLQYF. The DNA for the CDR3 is TGTGCCAGCAGTTACGGGACGCTGCAGTACTTC.

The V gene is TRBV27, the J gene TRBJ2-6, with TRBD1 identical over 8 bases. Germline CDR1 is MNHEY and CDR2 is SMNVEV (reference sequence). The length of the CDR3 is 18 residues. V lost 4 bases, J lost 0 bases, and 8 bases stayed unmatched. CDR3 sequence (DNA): TGTGCCAGCAGTTCCTATGGACAGGGTCACTCTGGGGCCAACGTCCTGACTTTC. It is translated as CASSSYGQGHSGANVLTF.

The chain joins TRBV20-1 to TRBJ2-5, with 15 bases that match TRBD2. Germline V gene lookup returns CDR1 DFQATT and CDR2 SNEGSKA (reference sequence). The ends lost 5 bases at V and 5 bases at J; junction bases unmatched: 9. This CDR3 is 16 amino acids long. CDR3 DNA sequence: TGCAGTGCTTCTGGACTAGCGGGGGGGCCGTGGGAGACCCAGTACTTC. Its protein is CSASGLAGGPWETQYF.

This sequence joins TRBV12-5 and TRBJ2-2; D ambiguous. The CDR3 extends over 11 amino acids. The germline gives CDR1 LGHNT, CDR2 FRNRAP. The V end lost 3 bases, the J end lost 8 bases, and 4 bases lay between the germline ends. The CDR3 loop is CASGFQGELFF. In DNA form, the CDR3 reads TGTGCTAGTGGTTTTCAGGGGGAGCTGTTTTTT.

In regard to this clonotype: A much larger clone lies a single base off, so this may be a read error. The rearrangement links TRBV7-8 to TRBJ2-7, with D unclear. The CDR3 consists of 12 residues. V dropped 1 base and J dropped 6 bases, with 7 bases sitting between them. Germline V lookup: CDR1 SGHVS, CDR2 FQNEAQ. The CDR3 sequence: CASSLEGFEQYF. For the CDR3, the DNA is TGTGCCAGCAGCTTAGAAGGGTTCGAGCAGTACTTC.

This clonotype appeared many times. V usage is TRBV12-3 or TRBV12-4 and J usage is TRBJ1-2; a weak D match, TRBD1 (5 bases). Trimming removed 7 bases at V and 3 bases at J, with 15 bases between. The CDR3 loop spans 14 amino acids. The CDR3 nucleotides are TGTGCCAGCAACCTTACGAGGGGACACTATGGCTACACCTTC. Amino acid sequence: CASNLTRGHYGYTF.

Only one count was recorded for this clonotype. CDR3: CASSTLTEETYNEQFF. The CDR3 region has the DNA TGTGCCAGCAGTACCCTGACGGAGGAAACCTACAATGAGCAGTTCTTC. The genes are TRBV12-3 or TRBV12-4 and TRBJ2-1; TRBD2 might be the D (5 bases). The V end was cut by 5 bases, the J end by 2 bases, with 16 bases between. The length of the CDR3 is 16 residues.